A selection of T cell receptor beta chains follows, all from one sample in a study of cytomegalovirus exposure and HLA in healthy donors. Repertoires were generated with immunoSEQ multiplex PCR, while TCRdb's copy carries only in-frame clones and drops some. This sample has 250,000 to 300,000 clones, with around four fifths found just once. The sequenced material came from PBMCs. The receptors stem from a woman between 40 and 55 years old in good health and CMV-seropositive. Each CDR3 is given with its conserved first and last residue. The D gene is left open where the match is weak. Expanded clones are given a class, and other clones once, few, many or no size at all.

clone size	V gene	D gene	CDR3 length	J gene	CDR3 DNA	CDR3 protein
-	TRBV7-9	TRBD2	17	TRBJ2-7	TGTGCCAGCAGCCGCCCCGGGGCGGGAGAGATATCCTACGAGCAGTACTTC	CASSRPGAGEISYEQYF
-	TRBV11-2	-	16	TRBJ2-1	TGTGCCAGCAGCTTAGGGCATTCTAGCTCCTACAATGAGCAGTTCTTC	CASSLGHSSSYNEQFF
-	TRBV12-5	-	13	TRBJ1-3	TGTGCTAGCGGTCGGGGCTCTGGAAACACCATATATTTT	CASGRGSGNTIYF
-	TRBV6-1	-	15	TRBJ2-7	TGTGCCAGCAGTCTACTTCGGGAGTTTACCTACGAGCAGTACTTC	CASSLLREFTYEQYF
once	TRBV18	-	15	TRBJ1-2	TGTGCCAGCTCACCATCACGACAGGAGAATTCTGGCTACACCTTC	CASSPSRQENSGYTF
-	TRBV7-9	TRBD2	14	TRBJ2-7	TGTGCCAGCAGCTTTTCAGGACTAGCAAACGAGCAGTACTTC	CASSFSGLANEQYF
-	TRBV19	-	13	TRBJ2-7	TGTGCCACTAAGATCCCTTCGGGGAGCGAGCAGTACTTC	CATKIPSGSEQYF
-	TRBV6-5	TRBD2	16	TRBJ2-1	TGTGCCAGCAGTTATGAACATACGGGAGGGCCTGGGGAGCAGTTCTTC	CASSYEHTGGPGEQFF
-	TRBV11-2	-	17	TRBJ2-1	TGTGCCAGCAGCTCCTTTAGGGGGGAGGGCCCCGGGAATGAGCAGTTCTTC	CASSSFRGEGPGNEQFF
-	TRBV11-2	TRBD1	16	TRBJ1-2	TGTGCCAGCAGCCCGTCCGGACAGGCCCGCAGCTATGGCTACACCTTC	CASSPSGQARSYGYTF
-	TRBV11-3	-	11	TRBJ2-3	TGTGCCAGCAGCTCAGGAGATACGCAGTATTTT	CASSSGDTQYF
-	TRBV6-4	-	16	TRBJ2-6	TGTGCCAGCAGTGACCCCCGGGGCTCTGGGGCCAACGTCCTGACTTTC	CASSDPRGSGANVLTF
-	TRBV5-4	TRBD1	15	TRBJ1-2	TGTGCCAGCAGCTCCGGACAGGACCGCAACTATGGCTACACCTTC	CASSSGQDRNYGYTF
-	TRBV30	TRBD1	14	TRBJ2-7	TGTGCCTGGAACCCCGGGACAGGGGTGGCCGAGCAGTACTTC	CAWNPGTGVAEQYF
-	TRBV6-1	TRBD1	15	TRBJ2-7	TGTGCCAGCAGTGTGCCGGGACAGGGGGCTTACGAGCAGTACTTC	CASSVPGQGAYEQYF
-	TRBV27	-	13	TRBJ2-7	TGTGCCAGCAGTTTTTCTACTTTGTACGAGCAGTACTTC	CASSFSTLYEQYF
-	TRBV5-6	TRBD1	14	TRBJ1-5	TGTGCCAGCAGCCACAGGGGGTTTAGCCAGCCCCAGCATTTT	CASSHRGFSQPQHF
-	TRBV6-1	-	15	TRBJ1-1	TGTGCCAGCAGTGAAGACAGGGTGGTGAACACTGAAGCTTTCTTT	CASSEDRVVNTEAFF
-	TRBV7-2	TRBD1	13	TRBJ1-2	TGTGCCAGCAGCTCGACAGGGTTCTATGGCTACACCTTC	CASSSTGFYGYTF
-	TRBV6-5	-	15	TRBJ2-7	TGTGCCAGCAGTCCCTATGCGGGGTCCTCCTACGAGCAGTACTTC	CASSPYAGSSYEQYF
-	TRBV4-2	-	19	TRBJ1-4	TGTGCCAGCAGCCAACCCCCCGATGGGAGATCGAACTTCAATGAAAAACTGTTTTTT	CASSQPPDGRSNFNEKLFF
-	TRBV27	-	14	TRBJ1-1	TGTGCCAGCAGTTACTGGGGGGTTGGAACTGAAGCTTTCTTT	CASSYWGVGTEAFF
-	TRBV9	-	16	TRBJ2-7	TGTGCCAGCAGCGTAGGTCCTTTGGTGAGCTCCTACGAGCAGTACTTC	CASSVGPLVSSYEQYF
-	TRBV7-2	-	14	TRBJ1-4	TGTGCCAGCAGCTTGGACGGACTTAATGAAAAACTGTTTTTT	CASSLDGLNEKLFF
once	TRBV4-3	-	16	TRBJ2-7	TGCGCCAGCAGCCCCAACCTGGGCCAACCGCCCTACGAGCAGTACTTC	CASSPNLGQPPYEQYF
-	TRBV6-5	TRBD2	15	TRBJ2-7	TGTGCCAGCAGTTACTCGGGTGGGACTAGTCACGAGCAGTACTTC	CASSYSGGTSHEQYF
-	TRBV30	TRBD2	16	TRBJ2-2	TGTGCCTGGAGTGTTTCCAGCGGGGTTAACACCGGGGAGCTGTTTTTT	CAWSVSSGVNTGELFF
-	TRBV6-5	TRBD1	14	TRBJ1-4	TGTGCCAGCAGCCCCGGGACAGACTGGGTAAAACTGTTTTTT	CASSPGTDWVKLFF
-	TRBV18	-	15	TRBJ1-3	TGTGCCAGCTCCTTCACCCCGCAGAACGGAAACACCATATATTTT	CASSFTPQNGNTIYF
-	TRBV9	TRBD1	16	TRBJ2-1	TGTGCCAGCAGCGTAGCTGGGACAGGGTCCGGCGATGAGCAGTTCTTC	CASSVAGTGSGDEQFF
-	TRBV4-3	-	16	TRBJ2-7	TGCGCCAGCAGCCAAGATCTGCAGACAAGAGCCTACGAGCAGTACTTC	CASSQDLQTRAYEQYF
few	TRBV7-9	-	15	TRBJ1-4	TGTGCCAGCAGCGAGCACAGATCAACTAATGAAAAACTGTTTTTT	CASSEHRSTNEKLFF
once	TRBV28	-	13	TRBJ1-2	TGTGCCAGCAGTTTACCAATTAACTATGGCTACACCTTC	CASSLPINYGYTF
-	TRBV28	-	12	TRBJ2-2	TGTGCCAGCAGCTCGCTATGGTGGGAGCTGTTTTTT	CASSSLWWELFF
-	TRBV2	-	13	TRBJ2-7	TGTGCCAGCAGTGACCCGGGGGAGTACGAGCAGTACTTC	CASSDPGEYEQYF
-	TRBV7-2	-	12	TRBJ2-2	TGTGCCAGCAGCTCAAGGGGCGGGGAGCTGTTTTTT	CASSSRGGELFF
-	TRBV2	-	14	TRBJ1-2	TGTGCCAGCGGCGACAGGAGTGATATTTATGGCTACACCTTC	CASGDRSDIYGYTF
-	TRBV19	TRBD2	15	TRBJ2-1	TGTGCCAGTAGTATAGATCTCGCGACTAGCGGAAGTCTGTTCTTC	CASSIDLATSGSLFF
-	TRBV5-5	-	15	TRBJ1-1	TGTGCCAGCACCCAGGGGTTTACAGGGAACACTGAAGCTTTCTTT	CASTQGFTGNTEAFF
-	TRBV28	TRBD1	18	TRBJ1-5	TGTGCCAGCAGTTTCCCTCCTGAAGAGGGGGCTTTCAATCAGCCCCAGCATTTT	CASSFPPEEGAFNQPQHF
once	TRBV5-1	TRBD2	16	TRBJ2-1	TGCGCCAGCAGTCCCGTCTCTAGCGGGAGGGCCAATGAGCAGTTCTTC	CASSPVSSGRANEQFF